This entry lists 9 T cell receptor beta chains sequenced from one sample in a study of blood T cell repertoires in COVID-19. Method: immunoSEQ multiplex PCR; TCRdb's copy keeps in-frame clones and lacks some. The table includes under 300,000 clones, approximately 84% detected once. Sequenced material: PBMCs or T cells enriched from blood (not recorded which). The receptors stem from a man in his forties who had recovered from COVID-19.

This chain links TRBV7-9 with TRBJ1-4, with 10 bases that match TRBD1. CDR1 is SEHNR and CDR2 is FQNEAQ in the germline V gene (reference sequence). The CDR3 covers 16 residues. V trimming: 4 bases; J trimming: 7 bases; junction bases outside the gene matches: 9. CDR3 DNA: TGTGCCAGCAGCTCTCAACGGGACAGGGGAAGTGAAAAACTGTTTTTT. Protein: CASSSQRDRGSEKLFF.

In its sample, this clone was seen a few times. The CDR3 protein is CASSLSGFTEAFF. The CDR3 region has the DNA TGTGCCAGCAGTTTAAGCGGATTTACTGAAGCTTTCTTT. J is TRBJ1-1 and V is TRBV27, with D hard to call. Trimming stripped 2 bases from V and 5 bases from J, with 9 bases between. This CDR3 region has 13 residues. Germline V gene sequence: CDR1 MNHEY, CDR2 SMNVEV (reference sequence).

The chain carries TRBV27 and TRBJ2-2; the match to TRBD1 covers 8 bases. V trimming: 6 bases; J trimming: 8 bases; junction bases outside the gene matches: 14. The CDR3 spans 16 residues. Germline V gene data show CDR1 as MNHEY and CDR2 as SMNVEV (reference sequence). The CDR3 here is CASRKLDARGQGELFF. The CDR3 coding sequence is TGTGCCAGCAGGAAGCTAGATGCCAGGGGGCAGGGGGAGCTGTTTTTT.

V gene TRBV28 combines with J gene TRBJ2-5; 7 bases match TRBD2. This CDR3 contains 16 residues. The trim removed 6 bases at V and 4 bases at J, leaving 14 bases unmatched. CDR1 and CDR2 (germline): MDHEN, SYDVKM. The CDR3 DNA reads as TGTGCCAGCAGCGTAGGATTCCGGGACTACGCAGAGACCCAGTACTTC. It encodes CASSVGFRDYAETQYF.

Only a few counts were recorded for this clone. The chain couples TRBV5-4 to TRBJ2-1; TRBD2 might be the D (5 bases). V lost 6 bases, J lost 4 bases, and 11 bases lay in between. Looked up from germline, CDR1 is SGHNT and CDR2 is YYREEE (reference sequence). This CDR3 is built from 13 residues. CDR3 nucleotide sequence: TGTGCCAGCAACTCCGGAGGATACAATGAGCAGTTCTTC. Its translation: CASNSGGYNEQFF. Looking up the rest from reference TRBV5-4 and TRBJ2-1 gives the full variable domain: ETGVTQSPTHLIKTRGQQVTLRCSSQSGHNTVSWYQQALGQGPQFIFQYYREEENGRGNFPPRFSGLQFPNYSSELNVNALELDDSALYLCASNSGGYNEQFFGPGTRLTVL.

V is TRBV28 and J is TRBJ2-7, with 7 bases lining up with TRBD2. Germline loops: CDR1 MDHEN, CDR2 SYDVKM. This CDR3 contains 16 residues. Trimming removed 3 bases from V and 3 bases from J; junction bases left unmatched: 11. In DNA form, the CDR3 reads TGTGCCAGCAGTTTCATTGGTCGACTAGCCATCTACGAGCAGTACTTC. The encoded protein is CASSFIGRLAIYEQYF.

Of note for this clone: The sample has other DNA sequences that encode this CDR3 too. V gene TRBV27 combines with J gene TRBJ1-5; perhaps TRBD1 as D (5 bases). Germline CDR1 and CDR2: MNHEY and SMNVEV (reference sequence). This CDR3 contains 14 residues. V was trimmed by 2 bases and J by 4 bases, leaving 9 bases between them. This CDR3 reads CASSLDRGNQPQHF. The DNA of the CDR3 is TGTGCCAGCAGTTTAGATCGGGGGAATCAGCCCCAGCATTTT.

The CDR3 here is CASSGGTGGTSGANVLTF. CDR3 nucleotide sequence: TGTGCCAGCAGCGGCGGGACAGGAGGCACATCTGGGGCCAACGTCCTGACTTTC. This chain uses TRBV9 with TRBJ2-6; TRBD1 aligns across 8 bases. There are 18 residues in the CDR3. Germline CDR1 SGDLS, CDR2 YYNGEE. The V and J ends lost 3 bases and 1 base, in that order; junction bases with no gene match: 9.

V is TRBV28 and J is TRBJ1-2; D call uncertain. V gave up 3 bases and J gave up 6 bases, with 5 bases separating them. The length of the CDR3 is 11 residues. Germline V CDR1 and CDR2: MDHEN, SYDVKM. This CDR3 reads CASSFGHGYTF. The CDR3 DNA follows: TGTGCCAGCAGTTTTGGGCATGGCTACACCTTC.